Sequencing of this T cell receptor beta chain was carried out in a study of spatial heterogeneity in lung cancer. At the level of the study: In tumor regions, TCR transcript counts tracked strongly with a T cell module score from matched bulk RNA-seq.

The time point: sample taken at primary tumor resection. There were 72 donors, all of them untreated patients with early-stage non-small cell lung cancer. Sequencing of whole RNA from tumor, nontumor lung or frozen PBMC involved no sorting. This clonotype has just a few counts. Its antigen is undetermined. One base away lies a much larger clone, so this may be a sequencing read error. Study findings and constraints: Tumor mutation counts were tracked by expanded intratumoral alpha and beta TCR counts.

Each CDR3 protein is one row after TCRdb ran MiXCR on the 5' RACE reads. The table records around 9,700 distinct CDR3 sequences, 7.5% to 9% of them present only once. Germline CDR1 is DFQATT and CDR2 is SNEGSKA (reference sequence). V lost 8 bases, J lost 6 bases, and 10 bases stayed unmatched. CDR3 size: 14 residues. This sequence joins TRBV20-1 and TRBJ2-1; 10 bases map to TRBD1. This clonotype originated in a female donor with early-stage non-small cell lung cancer. The source was lung tumor tissue, collected at surgery. DNA of the CDR3: TGCAGTACTGGGGGCGGGACAGGGGTCAATGAGCAGTTCTTC. It encodes CSTGGGTGVNEQFF.